The clone carrying this T cell receptor beta chain was recorded at least ten times. This specimen belongs to a study of T cell clones after liver transplantation. The repertoire was sequenced with immunoSEQ multiplex PCR; TCRdb's copy has only in-frame clones and lacks some. The sample yields 50,000 to 60,000 clones, around 70% seen once. The CDR3 sequence is 14 residues long. The germline V gene has CDR1 LNHDA and CDR2 SQIVND (reference sequence). With V trimmed by 7 bases and J by 3 bases, 6 bases remained unmatched. The V and J genes are TRBV19 and TRBJ2-7; 10 bases are a match to TRBD1. The TCR comes from a human patient who received a liver transplant. Some T cells may be graft donor cells. The starting material was CD4+ T cells from blood, obtained at the 22-month timepoint. The CDR3 DNA reads as TGTGCCAGTATCAGGGACAGGGGCTTCTACGAGCAGTACTTC. Protein: CASIRDRGFYEQYF.